This T cell receptor beta chain comes out of a study of STAT3 mutations in large granular lymphocyte leukemia. Regarding the study as a whole: Every T-LGLL patient had at least one immunodominant TCRbeta clonotype.

Only in-frame clones appear in the TCRdb table, and some are missing; sequencing was by immunoSEQ multiplex PCR. This sample has approximately 45,000 clones, with 80% to 85% found just once. CDR1 and CDR2 from the germline V gene are SGHDT and YYEEEE. The germline V and J ends were trimmed by 4 bases and 5 bases, with 7 bases remaining between them. The CDR3 totals 12 residues. On this clone: Its specificity is unknown.

This TCR came from a human donor with T large granular lymphocyte leukemia. Some clones in this sample may be carry-over from other donors' samples. The sample was PBMCs. V gene TRBV5-6 combines with J gene TRBJ2-4, with no clear D. CDR3 sequence (DNA): TGTGCCAGCAGCCGTACTGAAAACATTCAGTACTTC. Translating it yields CASSRTENIQYF.